The source of this TCR beta chain is a study of cytomegalovirus exposure and HLA in healthy donors. There are 13 residues in the CDR3. Trimming took 9 bases from V and 4 from J; bases not matched to a gene: 4. Germline V gives CDR1 SNHLY, CDR2 FYNNEI. The primer mix had 60 Vbeta and 13 Jbeta primers. Assay used: immunoSEQ multiplex PCR; TCRdb lists only in-frame clones, some missing. Counted here are approximately 140,000 clones, more than 60% occurring once; the ten biggest clones make up 2.5% to 4%. The sample comprised PBMCs. The chain links TRBV2 to TRBJ2-5; TRBD1 aligns across 11 bases. The sequence was obtained from a man aged 40-55 years in good health and CMV-seronegative. The CDR3 reads CASGTGGGETQYF. CDR3 sequence (DNA): TGTGCCAGTGGGACAGGGGGTGGAGAGACCCAGTACTTC.